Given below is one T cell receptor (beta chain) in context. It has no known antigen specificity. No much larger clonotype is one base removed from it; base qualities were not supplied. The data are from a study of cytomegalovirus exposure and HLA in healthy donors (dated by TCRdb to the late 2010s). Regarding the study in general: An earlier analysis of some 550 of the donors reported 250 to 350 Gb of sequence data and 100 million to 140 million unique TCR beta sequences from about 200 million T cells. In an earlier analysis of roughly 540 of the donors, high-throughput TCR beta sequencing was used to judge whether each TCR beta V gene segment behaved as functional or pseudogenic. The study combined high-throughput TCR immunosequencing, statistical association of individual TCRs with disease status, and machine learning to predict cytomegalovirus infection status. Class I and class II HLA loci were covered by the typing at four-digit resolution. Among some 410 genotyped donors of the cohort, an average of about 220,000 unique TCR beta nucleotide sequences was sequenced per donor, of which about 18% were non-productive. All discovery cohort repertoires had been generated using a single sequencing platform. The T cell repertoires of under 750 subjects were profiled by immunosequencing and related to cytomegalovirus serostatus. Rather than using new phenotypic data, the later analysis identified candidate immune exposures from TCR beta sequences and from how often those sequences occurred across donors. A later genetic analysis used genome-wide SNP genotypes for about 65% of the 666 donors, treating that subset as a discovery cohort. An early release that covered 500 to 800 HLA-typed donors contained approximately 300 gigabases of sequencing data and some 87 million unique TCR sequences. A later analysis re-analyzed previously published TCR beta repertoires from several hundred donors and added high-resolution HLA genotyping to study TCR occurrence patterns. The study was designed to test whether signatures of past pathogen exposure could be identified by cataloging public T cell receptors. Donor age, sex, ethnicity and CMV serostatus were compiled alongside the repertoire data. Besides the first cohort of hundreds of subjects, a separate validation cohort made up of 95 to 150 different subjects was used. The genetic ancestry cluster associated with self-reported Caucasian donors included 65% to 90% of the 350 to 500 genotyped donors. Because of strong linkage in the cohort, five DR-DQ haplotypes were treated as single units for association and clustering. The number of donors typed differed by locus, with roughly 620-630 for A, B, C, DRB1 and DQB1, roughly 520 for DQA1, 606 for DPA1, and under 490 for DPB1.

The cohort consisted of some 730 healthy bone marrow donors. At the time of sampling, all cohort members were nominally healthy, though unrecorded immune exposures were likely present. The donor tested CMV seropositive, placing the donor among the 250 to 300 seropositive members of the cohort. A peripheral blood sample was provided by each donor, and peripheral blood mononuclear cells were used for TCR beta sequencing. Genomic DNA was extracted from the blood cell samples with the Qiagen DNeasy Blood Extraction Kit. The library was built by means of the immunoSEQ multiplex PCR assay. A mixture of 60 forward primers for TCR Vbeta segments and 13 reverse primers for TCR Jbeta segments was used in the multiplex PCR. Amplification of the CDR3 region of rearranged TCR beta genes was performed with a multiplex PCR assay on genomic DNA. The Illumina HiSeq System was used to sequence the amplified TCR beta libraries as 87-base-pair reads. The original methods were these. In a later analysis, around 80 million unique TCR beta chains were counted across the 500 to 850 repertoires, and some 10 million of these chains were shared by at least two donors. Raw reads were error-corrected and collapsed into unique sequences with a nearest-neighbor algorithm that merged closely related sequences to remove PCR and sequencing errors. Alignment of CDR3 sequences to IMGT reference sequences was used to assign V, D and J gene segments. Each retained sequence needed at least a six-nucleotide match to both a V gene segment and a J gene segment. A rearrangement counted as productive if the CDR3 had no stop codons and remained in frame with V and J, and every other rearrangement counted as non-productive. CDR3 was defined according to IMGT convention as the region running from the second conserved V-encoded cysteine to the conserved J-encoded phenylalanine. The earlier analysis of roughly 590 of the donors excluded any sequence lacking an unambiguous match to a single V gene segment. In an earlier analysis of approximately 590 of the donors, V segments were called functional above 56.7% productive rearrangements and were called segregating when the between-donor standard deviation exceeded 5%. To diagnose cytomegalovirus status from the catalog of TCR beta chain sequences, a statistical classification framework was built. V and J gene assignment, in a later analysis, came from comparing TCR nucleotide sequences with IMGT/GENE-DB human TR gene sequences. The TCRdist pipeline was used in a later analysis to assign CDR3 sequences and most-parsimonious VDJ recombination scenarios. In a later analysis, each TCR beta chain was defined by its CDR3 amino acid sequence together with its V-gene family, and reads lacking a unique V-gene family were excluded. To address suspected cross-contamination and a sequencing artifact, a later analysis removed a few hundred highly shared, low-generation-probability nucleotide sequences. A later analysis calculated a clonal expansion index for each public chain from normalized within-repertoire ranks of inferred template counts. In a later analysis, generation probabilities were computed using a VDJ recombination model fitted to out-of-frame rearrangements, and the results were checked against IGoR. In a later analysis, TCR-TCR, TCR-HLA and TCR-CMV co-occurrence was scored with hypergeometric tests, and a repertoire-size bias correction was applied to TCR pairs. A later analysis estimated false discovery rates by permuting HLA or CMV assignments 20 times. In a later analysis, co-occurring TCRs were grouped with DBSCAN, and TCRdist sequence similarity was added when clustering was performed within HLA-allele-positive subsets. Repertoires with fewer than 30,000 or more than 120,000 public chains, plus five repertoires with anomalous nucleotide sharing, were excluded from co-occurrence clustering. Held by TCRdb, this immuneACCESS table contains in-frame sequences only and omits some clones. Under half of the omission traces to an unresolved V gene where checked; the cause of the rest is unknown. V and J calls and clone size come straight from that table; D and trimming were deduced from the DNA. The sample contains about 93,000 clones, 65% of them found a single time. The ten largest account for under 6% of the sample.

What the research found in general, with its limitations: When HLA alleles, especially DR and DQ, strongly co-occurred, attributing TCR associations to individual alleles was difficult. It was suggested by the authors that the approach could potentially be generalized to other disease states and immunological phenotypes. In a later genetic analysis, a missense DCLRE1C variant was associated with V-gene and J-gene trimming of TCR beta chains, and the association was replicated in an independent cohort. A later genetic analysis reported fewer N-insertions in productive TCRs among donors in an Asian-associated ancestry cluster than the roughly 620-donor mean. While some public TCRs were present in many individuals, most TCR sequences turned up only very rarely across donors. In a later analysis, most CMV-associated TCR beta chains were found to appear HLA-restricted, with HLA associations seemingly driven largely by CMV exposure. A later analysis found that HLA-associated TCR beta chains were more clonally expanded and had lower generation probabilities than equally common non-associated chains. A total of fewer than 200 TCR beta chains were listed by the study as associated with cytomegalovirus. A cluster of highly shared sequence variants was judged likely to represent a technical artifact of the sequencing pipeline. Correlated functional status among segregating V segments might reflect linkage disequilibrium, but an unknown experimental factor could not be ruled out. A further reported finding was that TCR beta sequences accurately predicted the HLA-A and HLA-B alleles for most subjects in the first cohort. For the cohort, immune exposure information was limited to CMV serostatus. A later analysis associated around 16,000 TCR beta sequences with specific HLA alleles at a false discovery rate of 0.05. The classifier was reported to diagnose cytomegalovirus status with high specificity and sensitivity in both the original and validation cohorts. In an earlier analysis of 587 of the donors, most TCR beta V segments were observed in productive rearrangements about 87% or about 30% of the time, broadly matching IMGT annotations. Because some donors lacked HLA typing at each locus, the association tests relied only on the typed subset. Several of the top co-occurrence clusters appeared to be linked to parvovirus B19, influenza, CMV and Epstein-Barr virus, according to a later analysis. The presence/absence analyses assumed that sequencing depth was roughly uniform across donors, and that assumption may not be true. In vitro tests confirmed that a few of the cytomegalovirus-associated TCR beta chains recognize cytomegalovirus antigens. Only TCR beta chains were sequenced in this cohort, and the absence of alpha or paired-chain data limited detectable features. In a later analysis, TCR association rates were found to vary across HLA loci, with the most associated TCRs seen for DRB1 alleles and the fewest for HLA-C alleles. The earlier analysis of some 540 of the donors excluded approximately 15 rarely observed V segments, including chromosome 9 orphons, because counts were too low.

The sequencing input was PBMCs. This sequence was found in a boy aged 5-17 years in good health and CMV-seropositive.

Read as DNA, the sequence is TGTGCCAGCAGCCCAACACCTTTGGGACTAGCGGGAGGTATCGGGGAGCTGTTTTTT. It specifies CASSPTPLGLAGGIGELFF. This chain is built from TRBV9 and TRBJ2-2, and 15 junction bases match TRBD2. For this chain, trimming is 4 bases at the V end and 7 bases at the J end, and the number of junction bases without a gene match is 14. According to the germline V gene, CDR1 reads SGDLS and CDR2 reads YYNGEE. The cysteine opens and the phenylalanine closes a CDR3 of 19 amino acids. CDR3 DNA only is kept here, 57 bases in frame from base 1. The full variable domain, with segments outside the CDR3 supplied by the reference TRBV9 and TRBJ2-2 proteins, appears as DSGVTQTPKHLITATGQRVTLRCSPRSGDLSVYWYQQSLDQGLQFLIQYYNGEERAKGNILERFSAQQFPDLHSELNLSSLELGDSALYFCASSPTPLGLAGGIGELFFGEGSRLTVL.